These T cell receptor beta chains were read from a single sample in a study of Graves' ophthalmopathy and Graves' hyperthyroidism. In TCRdb, the multiplex PCR reads were re-called with MiXCR into one record per CDR3 protein. The sample lists 450,000 or so distinct CDR3 sequences; 13% to 15% were seen once. The sequenced sample was blood. All receptors come from a woman under 40 with Graves' ophthalmopathy. Each CDR3 is given with its conserved first and last residue. D genes are given only for firm matches. Clone size is stated in some rows and not others, as once, few, many or a class when expanded.

size,V,D,J,length,DNA,CDR3
-,TRBV5-1,TRBD1,TRBJ2-7,15,TGCACCAGCAGCTTCGTAGGACAGGGGTTAGGAGAGCAGTACTTC,CTSSFVGQGLGEQYF
few,TRBV3-1,-,TRBJ1-1,14,TGTGCCAGCAGCCAAGATCTTGCCAGCACTGAAGCTTTCTTT,CASSQDLASTEAFF
few,TRBV9,TRBD2,TRBJ2-2,16,TGTGCCAGCAGCGTAGGCGGGGGACCGGCCACCGGGGAGCTGTTTTTT,CASSVGGGPATGELFF
many,TRBV6-5,TRBD1,TRBJ2-7,16,TGTGCCAGCAGTTACTCTTTGGGACAGGGCTTCTACGAGCAGTACTTC,CASSYSLGQGFYEQYF
-,TRBV5-6,-,TRBJ1-5,14,TGTGCCAGCAGCCGACGGCAAAGCAATCAGCCCGAGCATTTT,CASSRRQSNQPEHF
many,TRBV4-1,-,TRBJ2-7,16,TGCGCCAGCAGCCCGTCCCGGGGCAAGACAGTCAACGAGCAGTACTTC,CASSPSRGKTVNEQYF
-,TRBV6-1,-,TRBJ1-5,13,TGTGCCAGCAGTGAAACTTCGTTCTTTCGCCAGCATTTT,CASSETSFFRQHF
many,TRBV5-8,-,TRBJ1-2,14,TGTGCCAGCAGCTTGCGGCACCCGGCGGATGGCTACACCTTC,CASSLRHPADGYTF
many,TRBV28,-,TRBJ2-7,13,TGTGCCAGCAGTCCGGGGCACCGCTACGAGCAGTACTTC,CASSPGHRYEQYF
many,TRBV28,-,TRBJ2-7,13,TGTGCCAGCAGTTCCGGGGGGCTACGCGAGCAGTACTTC,CASSSGGLREQYF
few,TRBV18,-,TRBJ2-7,15,TGTGCCAGCTCACCACAGGGCTCGACCCTCTACGAGCAGTACTTC,CASSPQGSTLYEQYF
few,TRBV12-3/TRBV12-4,TRBD2,TRBJ2-5,14,TGTGCCATCAGTTTGGCTAGCGGGAGAGAGACCCAGTACTTC,CAISLASGRETQYF
many,TRBV6-1,-,TRBJ2-4,15,TGTGCCAGCAGTGTGATTCCGTTAGCCAAAAACATTCAGTACTTC,CASSVIPLAKNIQYF
-,TRBV6-1,-,TRBJ1-1,11,TGTGCCATCTTACCTGACAGCGAAGCTTTCTTT,CAILPDSEAFF
-,TRBV6-5,-,TRBJ2-7,13,TGTGCCAGCAGTTACTCGAGAGGGCACGAGCAGTACTTC,CASSYSRGHEQYF
many,TRBV6-4,TRBD1,TRBJ1-2,16,TGTGCCAGCAGTGGGTCCGGGACAGGGAGCGGTTGTGGCTACACCTTC,CASSGSGTGSGCGYTF
many,TRBV20-1,-,TRBJ1-5,16,TGCAGTGCTAGCCGTCTGGGGGCGCGGGGCAATCAGCCCCAGCATTTT,CSASRLGARGNQPQHF
-,TRBV9,TRBD1,TRBJ2-2,16,TGTGCCAGCAGCCCCCGGACAGGGGCGAACACCGGGGAGCTGTTTTTT,CASSPRTGANTGELFF
many,TRBV6-1,-,TRBJ2-5,15,TGTGCCAGCAGTGAAGCGGCAGGTGATCAAGAGACCCAGTACTTC,CASSEAAGDQETQYF
few,TRBV7-2,-,TRBJ2-4,14,TGTGCCAGCAGCCGGCGTGGGGTATGGCACATTCAGTACTTC,CASSRRGVWHIQYF
-,TRBV6-5,-,TRBJ1-2,14,TGTGCCAGCAGTACCGACAGGTCTAACTATGGCTACACCTTC,CASSTDRSNYGYTF
many,TRBV6-5,-,TRBJ1-6,17,TGTGCCAGCAGCCTTGGGACTCGGTCCTCCTATAATTCACCCCTCCACTTT,CASSLGTRSSYNSPLHF
many,TRBV5-1,-,TRBJ2-7,14,TGCGCCAGCAGCCGTGCAGGGAGCGGCGACGAGCAGTACTTC,CASSRAGSGDEQYF
many,TRBV12-3/TRBV12-4,-,TRBJ1-1,14,TGTGCCAGCAGTTTGCCGGCGACGAACACTGAAGCTTTCTTT,CASSLPATNTEAFF
many,TRBV11-2,-,TRBJ2-6,18,TGTGCCAGCAGCTTAGATAGGCAGGTCAACTCTGGGGCCAACGTCCTGACTTTC,CASSLDRQVNSGANVLTF
many,TRBV6-1,-,TRBJ2-7,14,TGTGCCAGCAGGGCGGGACTGCCGGATTACGAGCAGTACTTC,CASRAGLPDYEQYF